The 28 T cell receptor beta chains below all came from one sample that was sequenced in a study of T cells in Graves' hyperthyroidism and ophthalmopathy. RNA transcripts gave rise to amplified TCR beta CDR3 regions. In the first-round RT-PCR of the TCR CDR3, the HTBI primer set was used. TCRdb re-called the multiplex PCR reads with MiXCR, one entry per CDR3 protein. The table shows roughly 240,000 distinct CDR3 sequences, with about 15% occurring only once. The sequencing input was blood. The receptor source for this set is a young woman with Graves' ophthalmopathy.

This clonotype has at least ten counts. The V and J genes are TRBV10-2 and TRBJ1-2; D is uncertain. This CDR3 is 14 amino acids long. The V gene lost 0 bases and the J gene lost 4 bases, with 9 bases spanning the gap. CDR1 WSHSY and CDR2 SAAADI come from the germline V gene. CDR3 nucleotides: TGCGCCAGCAGTGAGTCGCTGTTAGGCTATGGCTACACCTTC. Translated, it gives CASSESLLGYGYTF.

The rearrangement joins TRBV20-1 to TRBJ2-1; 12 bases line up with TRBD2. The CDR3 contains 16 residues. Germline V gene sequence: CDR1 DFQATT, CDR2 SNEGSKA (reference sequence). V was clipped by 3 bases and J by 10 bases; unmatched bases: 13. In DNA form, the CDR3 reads TGCAGTGCTAGCCGTGAGCTAGCGGGAGGGCAGTGGGAGCAGTTCTTC. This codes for CSASRELAGGQWEQFF.

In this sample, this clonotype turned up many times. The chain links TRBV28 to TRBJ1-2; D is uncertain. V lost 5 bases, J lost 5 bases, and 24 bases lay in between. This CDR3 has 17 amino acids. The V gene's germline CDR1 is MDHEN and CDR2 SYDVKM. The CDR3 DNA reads TGTGCCAGCAGTCGTACCTATCCCGTAAAAAAGGAATATGGCTACACCTTC. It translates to CASSRTYPVKKEYGYTF.

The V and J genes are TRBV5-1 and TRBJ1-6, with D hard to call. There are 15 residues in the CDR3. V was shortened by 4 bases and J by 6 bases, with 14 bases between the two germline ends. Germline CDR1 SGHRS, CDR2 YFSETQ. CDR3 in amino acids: CASSADAQPNSPLHF. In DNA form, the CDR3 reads TGCGCCAGCAGCGCGGACGCCCAGCCTAATTCACCCCTCCACTTT.

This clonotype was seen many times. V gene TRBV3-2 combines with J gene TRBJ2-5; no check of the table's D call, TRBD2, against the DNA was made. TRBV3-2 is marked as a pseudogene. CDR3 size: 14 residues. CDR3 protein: CASSQGARYQTQYF. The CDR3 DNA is TGTGCCAGCAGCCAAGGGGCTAGATATCAGACCCAGTACTTC.

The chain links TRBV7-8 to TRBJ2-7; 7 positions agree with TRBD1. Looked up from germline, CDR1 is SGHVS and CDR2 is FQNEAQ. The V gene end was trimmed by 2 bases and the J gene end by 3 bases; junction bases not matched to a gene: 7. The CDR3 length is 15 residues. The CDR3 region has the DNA TGTGCCAGCAGCTTAAAGCCGGGACAGAACTACGAGCAGTACTTC. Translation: CASSLKPGQNYEQYF.

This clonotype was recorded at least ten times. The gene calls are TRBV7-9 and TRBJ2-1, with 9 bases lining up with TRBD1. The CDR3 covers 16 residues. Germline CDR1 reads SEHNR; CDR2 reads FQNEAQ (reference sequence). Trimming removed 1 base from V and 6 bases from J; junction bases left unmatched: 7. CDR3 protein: CASSLGGQGRSNEQFF. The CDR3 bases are TGTGCCAGCAGCTTAGGGGGACAGGGAAGAAGCAATGAGCAGTTCTTC. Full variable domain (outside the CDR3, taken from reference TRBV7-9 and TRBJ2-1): DTGVSQNPRHKITKRGQNVTFRCDPISEHNRLYWYRQTLGQGPEFLTYFQNEAQLEKSRLLSDRFSAERPKGSFSTLEIQRTEQGDSAMYLCASSLGGQGRSNEQFFGPGTRLTVL.

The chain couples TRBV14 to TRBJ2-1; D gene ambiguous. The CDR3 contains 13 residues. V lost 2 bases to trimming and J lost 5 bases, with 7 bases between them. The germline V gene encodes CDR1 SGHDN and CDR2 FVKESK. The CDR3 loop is CASSQHRDNEQFF. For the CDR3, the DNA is TGTGCCAGCAGCCAACATCGAGACAATGAGCAGTTCTTC.

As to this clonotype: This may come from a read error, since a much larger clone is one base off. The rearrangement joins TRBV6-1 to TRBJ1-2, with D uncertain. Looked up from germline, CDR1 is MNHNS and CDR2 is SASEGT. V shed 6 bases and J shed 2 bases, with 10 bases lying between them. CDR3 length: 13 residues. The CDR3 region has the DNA TGTGCCAGCAGCCGGCTGGACAACTATGGCTACACCTTC. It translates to CASSRLDNYGYTF.

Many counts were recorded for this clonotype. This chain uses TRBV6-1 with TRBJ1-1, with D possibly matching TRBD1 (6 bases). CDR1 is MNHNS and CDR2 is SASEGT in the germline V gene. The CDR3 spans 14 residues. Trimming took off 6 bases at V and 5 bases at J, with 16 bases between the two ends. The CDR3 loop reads CASRTLGQGTEAFF. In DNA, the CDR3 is TGTGCCAGCAGAACCCTTGGGCAGGGGACTGAAGCTTTCTTT.

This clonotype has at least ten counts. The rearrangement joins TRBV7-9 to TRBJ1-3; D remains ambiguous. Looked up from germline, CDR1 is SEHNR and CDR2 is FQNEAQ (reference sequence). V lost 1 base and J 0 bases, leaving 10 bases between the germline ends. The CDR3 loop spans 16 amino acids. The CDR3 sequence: CASSLGGKSSGNTIYF. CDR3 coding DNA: TGTGCCAGCAGCTTAGGAGGAAAATCCTCTGGAAACACCATATATTTT.

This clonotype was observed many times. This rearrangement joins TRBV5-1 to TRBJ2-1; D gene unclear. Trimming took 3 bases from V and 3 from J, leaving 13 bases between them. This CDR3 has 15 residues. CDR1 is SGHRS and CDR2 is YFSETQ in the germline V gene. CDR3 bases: TGCGCCAGCAGCTCCGTAGGTGTTGGCTACAATGAGCAGTTCTTC. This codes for CASSSVGVGYNEQFF.

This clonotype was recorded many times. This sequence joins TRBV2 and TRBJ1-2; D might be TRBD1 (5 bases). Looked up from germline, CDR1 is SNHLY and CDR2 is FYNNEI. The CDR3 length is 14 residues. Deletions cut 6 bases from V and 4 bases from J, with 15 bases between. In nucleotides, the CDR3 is TGTGCCAGCAGAGCCCAGGGTGTGAGCTATGGCTACACCTTC. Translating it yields CASRAQGVSYGYTF.

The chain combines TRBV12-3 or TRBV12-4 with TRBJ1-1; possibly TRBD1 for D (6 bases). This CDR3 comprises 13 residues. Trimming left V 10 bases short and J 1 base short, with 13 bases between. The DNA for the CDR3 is TGTGCCACCTCCCAGACAGGGAACACTGAAGCTTTCTTT. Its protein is CATSQTGNTEAFF.

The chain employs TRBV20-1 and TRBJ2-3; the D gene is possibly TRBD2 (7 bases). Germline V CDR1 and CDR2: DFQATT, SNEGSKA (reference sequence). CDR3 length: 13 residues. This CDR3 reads CSPSAGARDTQYF. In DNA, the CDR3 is TGCAGCCCATCCGCGGGGGCGCGAGATACGCAGTATTTT.

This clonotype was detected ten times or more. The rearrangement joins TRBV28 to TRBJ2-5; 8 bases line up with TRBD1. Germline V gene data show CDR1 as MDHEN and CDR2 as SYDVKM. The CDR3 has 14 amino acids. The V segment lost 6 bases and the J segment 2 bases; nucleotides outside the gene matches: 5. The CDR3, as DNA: TGTGCCAGCAGCCCCGACAGGGGACAAGAGACCCAGTACTTC. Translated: CASSPDRGQETQYF.

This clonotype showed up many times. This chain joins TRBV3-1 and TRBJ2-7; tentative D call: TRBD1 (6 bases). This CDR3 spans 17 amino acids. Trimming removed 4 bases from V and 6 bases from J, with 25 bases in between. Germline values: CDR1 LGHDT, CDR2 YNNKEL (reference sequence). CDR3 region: CASSPVMWQGFGVEQYF. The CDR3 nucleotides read TGTGCCAGCAGCCCTGTTATGTGGCAGGGGTTTGGGGTCGAGCAGTACTTC.

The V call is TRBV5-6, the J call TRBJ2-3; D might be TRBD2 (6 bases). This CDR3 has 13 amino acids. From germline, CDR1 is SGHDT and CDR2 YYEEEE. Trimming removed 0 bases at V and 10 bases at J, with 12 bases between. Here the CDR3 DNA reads TGTGCCAGCAGCTTGGGGTCCAGGGACTCGCAGTATTTT. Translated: CASSLGSRDSQYF.

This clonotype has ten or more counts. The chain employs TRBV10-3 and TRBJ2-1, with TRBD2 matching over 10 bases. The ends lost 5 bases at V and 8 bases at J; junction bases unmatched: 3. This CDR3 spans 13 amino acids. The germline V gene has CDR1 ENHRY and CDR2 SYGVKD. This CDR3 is CAISSGRGDEQFF. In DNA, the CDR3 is TGTGCCATCAGTAGCGGGAGGGGGGATGAGCAGTTCTTC.

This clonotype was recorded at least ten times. CDR3 amino acids: CSARSGTLNTEAFF. CDR3 nucleotides: TGCAGTGCTAGATCCGGGACATTAAACACTGAAGCTTTCTTT. J is TRBJ1-1 and V is TRBV20-1, with a possible D match to TRBD1 (6 bases). The CDR3 runs to 14 residues. CDR1 is DFQATT, CDR2 SNEGSKA, per germline (reference sequence). Deletions cut 2 bases from V and 2 bases from J, with 12 bases between.

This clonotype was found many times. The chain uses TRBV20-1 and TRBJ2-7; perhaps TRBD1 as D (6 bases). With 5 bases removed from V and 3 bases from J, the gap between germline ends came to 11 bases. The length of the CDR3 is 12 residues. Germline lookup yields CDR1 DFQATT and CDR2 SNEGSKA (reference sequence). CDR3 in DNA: TGCAGTGCTTCAGGGGTAAACTACGAGCAGTACTTC. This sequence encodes CSASGVNYEQYF.

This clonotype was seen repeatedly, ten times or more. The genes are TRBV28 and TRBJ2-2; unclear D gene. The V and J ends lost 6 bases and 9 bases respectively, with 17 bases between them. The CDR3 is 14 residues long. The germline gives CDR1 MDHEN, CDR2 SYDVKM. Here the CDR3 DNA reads TGTGCCAGCAGCCCATCTTTCGTATCGCGGGAGCTGTTTTTT. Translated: CASSPSFVSRELFF.

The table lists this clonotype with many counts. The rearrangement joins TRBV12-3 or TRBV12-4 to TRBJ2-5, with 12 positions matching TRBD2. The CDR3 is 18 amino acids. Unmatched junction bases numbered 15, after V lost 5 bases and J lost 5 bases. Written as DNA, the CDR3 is TGTGCCAGCAGTAAACTACTTCTAGCGGGGGGGCCTAGGGAGACCCAGTACTTC. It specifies CASSKLLLAGGPRETQYF.

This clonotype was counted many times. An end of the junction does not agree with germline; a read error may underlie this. The CDR3, as DNA: TGTGCCATCAATGAGTCTGTGCTGGTCGATGAGCAGTTCTTC. As protein: CAINESVLVDEQFF. The rearrangement links TRBV10-3 to TRBJ2-1; no firm D call. The CDR3 runs 14 residues. CDR1 is ENHRY and CDR2 is SYGVKD in the germline V gene.

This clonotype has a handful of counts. For the CDR3, the DNA is TGTGCCAGCAGTTTAAAAGCCGGGACTAGCGGGGGGGACGAGCAGTACTTC. This encodes CASSLKAGTSGGDEQYF. The V gene is TRBV27, the J gene TRBJ2-7, with 16 bases aligning to TRBD2. Germline V gene data show CDR1 as MNHEY and CDR2 as SMNVEV (reference sequence). The ends lost 2 bases at V and 5 bases at J; junction bases unmatched: 6. CDR3 length: 17 amino acids.

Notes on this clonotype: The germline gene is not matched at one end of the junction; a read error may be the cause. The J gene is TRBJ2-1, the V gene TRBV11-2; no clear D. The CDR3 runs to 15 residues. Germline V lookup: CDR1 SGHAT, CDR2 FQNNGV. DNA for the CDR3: TGTACCAGCAGCTTAGGCCTAGGCTCTACAGATGAGCAGTTCTTC. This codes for CTSSLGLGSTDEQFF.

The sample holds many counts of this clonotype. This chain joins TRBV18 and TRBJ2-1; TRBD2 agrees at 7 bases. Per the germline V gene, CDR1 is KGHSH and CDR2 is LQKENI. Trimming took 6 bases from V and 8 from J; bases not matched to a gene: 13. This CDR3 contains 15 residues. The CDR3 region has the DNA TGTGCCAGCTCCCTTATAGCGGGCCCGGCGGATGAGCAGTTCTTC. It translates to CASSLIAGPADEQFF.

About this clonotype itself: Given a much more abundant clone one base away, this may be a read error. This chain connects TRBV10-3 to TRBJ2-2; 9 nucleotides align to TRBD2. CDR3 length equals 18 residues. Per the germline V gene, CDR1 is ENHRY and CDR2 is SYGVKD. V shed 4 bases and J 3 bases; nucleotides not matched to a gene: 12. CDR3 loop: CAISGVGGRAVDTGELFF. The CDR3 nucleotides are TGTGCCATCAGTGGAGTGGGCGGGAGGGCCGTGGACACCGGGGAGCTGTTTTTT.